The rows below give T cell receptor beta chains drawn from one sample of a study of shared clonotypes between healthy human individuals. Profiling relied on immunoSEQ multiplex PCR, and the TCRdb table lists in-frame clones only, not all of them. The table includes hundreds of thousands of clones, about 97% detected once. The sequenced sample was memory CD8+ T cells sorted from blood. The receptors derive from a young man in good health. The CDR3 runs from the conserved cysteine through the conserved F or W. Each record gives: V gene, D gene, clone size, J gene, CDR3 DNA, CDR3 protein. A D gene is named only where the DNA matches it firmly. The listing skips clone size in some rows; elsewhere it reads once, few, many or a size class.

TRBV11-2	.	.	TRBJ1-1	TGTGCCAGCAGCTTACTAACAGTGAACACTGAAGCTTTCTTT	CASSLLTVNTEAFF
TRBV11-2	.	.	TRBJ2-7	TGTGCCAGCAGCTTCCATACACAGGGCCACGAGCAGTACTTC	CASSFHTQGHEQYF
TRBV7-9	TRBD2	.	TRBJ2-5	TGTGCCAGCAGTTATAGCGGGAGAGAGACCCAGTACTTC	CASSYSGRETQYF
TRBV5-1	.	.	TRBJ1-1	TGCGCCAGCAGCTTGGGGGGCGGGAACACTGAAGCTTTCTTT	CASSLGGGNTEAFF
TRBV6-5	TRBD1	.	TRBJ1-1	TGTGCCAGCAGTTACGGGGACAGACTGTCTGATGAAGCTTTCTTT	CASSYGDRLSDEAFF
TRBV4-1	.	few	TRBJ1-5	TGCGCCAGCAGCCAAACAGGGAGCAATCAGCCCCAGCATTTT	CASSQTGSNQPQHF
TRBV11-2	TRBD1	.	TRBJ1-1	TGTGCCAGCAGCTTAGGACAGGGGGCAGAGGGTGAAGCTTTCTTT	CASSLGQGAEGEAFF
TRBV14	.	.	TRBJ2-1	TGTGCCAGCAGCCAAGTCCGGGGGCGAAATCCCTACAATGAGCAGTTCTTC	CASSQVRGRNPYNEQFF
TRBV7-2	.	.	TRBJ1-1	TGTGCCAGCAGCGCCAGGGTCATGAACACTGAAGCTTTCTTT	CASSARVMNTEAFF
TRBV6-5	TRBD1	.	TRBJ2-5	TGTGCCAGCAGTAAACGACAGGGGGGAGAGACCCAGTACTTC	CASSKRQGGETQYF
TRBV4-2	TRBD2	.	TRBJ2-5	TGTGCCAGCAGCCAAGATGAGGTGGGGACTAGCGGGAGGGCGCGAGAGACCCAGTACTTC	CASSQDEVGTSGRARETQYF
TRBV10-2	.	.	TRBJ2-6	TGCGCCAGCACCCGGGCGAATCCTGGGGCCAACGTCCTGACTTTC	CASTRANPGANVLTF
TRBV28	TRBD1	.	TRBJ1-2	TGTGCCAGCAGCCCTCAGGGGGGCGCGGCCTATGGCTACACCTTC	CASSPQGGAAYGYTF
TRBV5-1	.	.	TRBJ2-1	TGCGCCAGCAGCTTGAACGATGAGCAGTTCTTC	CASSLNDEQFF
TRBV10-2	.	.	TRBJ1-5	TGCGCCAGCAGAGAACAGGGTTGGAGCAATCAGCCCCAGCATTTT	CASREQGWSNQPQHF
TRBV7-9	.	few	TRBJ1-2	TGTGCCAGCAGCGAACGAGGCCCAAACTATGGCTACACCTTC	CASSERGPNYGYTF
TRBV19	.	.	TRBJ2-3	TGTGCCAGTAGTCATAGGGATACGCAGTATTTT	CASSHRDTQYF
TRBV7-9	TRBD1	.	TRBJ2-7	TGTGCCAGCAGCTTAGACCCGGGACAGGGATCCTACGAGCAGTACTTC	CASSLDPGQGSYEQYF
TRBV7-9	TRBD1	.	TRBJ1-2	TGTGCCAGCAGCGCGACAGGGAACTATGGCTACACCTTC	CASSATGNYGYTF
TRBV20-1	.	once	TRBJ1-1	TGCAGGGGACGGGGGACTGAAGCTTTCTTT	CRGRGTEAFF
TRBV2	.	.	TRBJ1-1	TGTGCCAGCATCGCGAACGGGAGGAACACTGAAGCTTTCTTT	CASIANGRNTEAFF
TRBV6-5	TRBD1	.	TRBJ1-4	TGTGCCAGCAGTTACTCGACAGGGGTAACCGAAAAACTGTTTTTT	CASSYSTGVTEKLFF
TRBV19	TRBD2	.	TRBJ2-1	TGTGCCAGTAGTATTTCCAGCGGGGCATACAATGAGCAGTTCTTC	CASSISSGAYNEQFF
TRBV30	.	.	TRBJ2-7	TGTGCCTGGAACGCCAGGAGCTCCTACGAGCAGTACTTC	CAWNARSSYEQYF
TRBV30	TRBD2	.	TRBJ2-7	TGTGCCTGGAGTCCTAGCGGGACCCCCAGGTTC	CAWSPSGTPRF
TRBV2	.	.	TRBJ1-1	TGTGCCAGCAGCCCGGGGGGGGCCACTGAAGCTTTCTTT	CASSPGGATEAFF
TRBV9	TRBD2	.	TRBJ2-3	TGTGCCAGCAGCGTAGTTAGCGGGAGTAGGACAGATACGCAGTATTTT	CASSVVSGSRTDTQYF
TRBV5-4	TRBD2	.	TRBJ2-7	TGTGCCAGCAGCTTAGGGGCTACGAGCGGGAGGTCCCACGAGCAGTACTTC	CASSLGATSGRSHEQYF
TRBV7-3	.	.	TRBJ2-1	TGTGCCAGCAGCCCCGCCTGGGGGACCAATGAGCAGTTCTTC	CASSPAWGTNEQFF